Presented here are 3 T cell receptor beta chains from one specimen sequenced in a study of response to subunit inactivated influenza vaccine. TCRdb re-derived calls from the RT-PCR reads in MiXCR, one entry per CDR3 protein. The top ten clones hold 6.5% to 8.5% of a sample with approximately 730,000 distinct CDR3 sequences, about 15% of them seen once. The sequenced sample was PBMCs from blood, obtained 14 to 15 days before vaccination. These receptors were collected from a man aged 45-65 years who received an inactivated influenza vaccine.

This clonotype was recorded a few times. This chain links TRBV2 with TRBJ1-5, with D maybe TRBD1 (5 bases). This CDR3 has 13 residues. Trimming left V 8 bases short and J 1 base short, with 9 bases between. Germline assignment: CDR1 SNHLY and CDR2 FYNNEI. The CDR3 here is CASQGESNQPQHF. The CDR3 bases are TGTGCCAGCCAGGGAGAGAGCAATCAGCCCCAGCATTTT.

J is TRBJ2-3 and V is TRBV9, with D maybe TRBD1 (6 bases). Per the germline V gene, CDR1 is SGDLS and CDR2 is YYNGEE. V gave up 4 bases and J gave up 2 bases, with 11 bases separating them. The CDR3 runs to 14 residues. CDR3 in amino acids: CASSPDSVTDTQYF. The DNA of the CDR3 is TGTGCCAGCAGCCCGGACAGCGTCACAGATACGCAGTATTTT.

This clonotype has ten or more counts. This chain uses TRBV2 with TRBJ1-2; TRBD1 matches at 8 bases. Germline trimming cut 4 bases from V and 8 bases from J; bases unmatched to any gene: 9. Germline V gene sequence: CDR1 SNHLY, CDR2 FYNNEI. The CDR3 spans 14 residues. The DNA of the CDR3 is TGTGCCAGCAGTGTATCAGACAGGGGCTCCGGCTACACCTTC. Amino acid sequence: CASSVSDRGSGYTF.